The next 30 T cell receptor beta chains were all read from a single sample in a study of CD8 T cells in ankylosing spondylitis. General study results and limits: For ankylosing spondylitis blood, a TCR beta motif of seven to nine highly homologous variants appeared characteristic.

The antigens these receptors bind are not known. Via MiXCR, TCRdb re-called the 5' RACE reads, giving one row per CDR3 protein. This repertoire shows some 700,000 distinct CDR3 sequences, roughly 19% found once; its top ten account for 19%. The sequenced sample consisted of blood, either unsorted or a sorted T cell fraction (not recorded which). These receptors were obtained from a male donor with ankylosing spondylitis.

The table lists this clonotype with a few counts. V is TRBV20-1 and J is TRBJ2-7; the D gene is possibly TRBD1 (6 bases). Trimming shortened V by 6 bases and J by 0 bases, and 12 bases separated the two germline ends. The germline V gene has CDR1 DFQATT and CDR2 SNEGSKA (reference sequence). This CDR3 is 13 amino acids long. CDR3: CSARQASSYEQYF. The CDR3 DNA reads as TGCAGTGCAAGACAGGCCAGCTCCTACGAGCAGTACTTC.

V and J are TRBV5-1 and TRBJ2-1; 10 nucleotides agree with TRBD2. Trimming removed 2 bases from V and 9 bases from J; junction bases left unmatched: 11. The germline V gene has CDR1 SGHRS and CDR2 YFSETQ. CDR3 length equals 16 residues. The CDR3 region has the DNA TGCGCCAGCAGCTTTCAGTTGTCTAGCGGGAGTACTGAGCAGTTCTTC. Its protein product is CASSFQLSSGSTEQFF.

The CDR3 nucleotides are TGTGCCATCGCGAGTAGCAATGAGCAGTTCTTC. Amino acid sequence: CAIASSNEQFF. The J gene is TRBJ2-1, the V gene TRBV10-3; no clear D gene. In germline, CDR1 is ENHRY, CDR2 SYGVKD. V lost 8 bases, J lost 6 bases, and 8 bases lay in between. The CDR3 loop spans 11 amino acids.

The chain links TRBV29-1 to TRBJ2-5; 14 bases map to TRBD2. Germline values: CDR1 SQVTM, CDR2 ANQGSEA. The CDR3 extends over 16 amino acids. With V trimmed by 6 bases and J by 5 bases, 11 bases remained unmatched. The CDR3 DNA is TGCAGCGTCCAGGGGACTAGCGGGGGAATCGACGAGACCCAGTACTTC. This sequence encodes CSVQGTSGGIDETQYF. Variable domain in full (rest from reference TRBV29-1 and TRBJ2-5): SAVISQKPSRDICQRGTSLTIQCQVDSQVTMMFWYRQQPGQSLTLIATANQGSEATYESGFVIDKFPISRPNLTFSTLTVSNMSPEDSSIYLCSVQGTSGGIDETQYFGPGTRLLVL.

The chain links TRBV2 to TRBJ2-7; the D is unclear. Deletions cut 2 bases from V and 3 bases from J, with 8 bases between. The CDR3 extends over 13 amino acids. CDR1 and CDR2 (germline): SNHLY, FYNNEI. The CDR3 DNA is TGTGCCAGCAGTGAACCCCTGGACTACGAGCAGTACTTC. It yields the protein CASSEPLDYEQYF. The entire variable domain, with the rest obtained from reference TRBV2 and TRBJ2-7, is as follows: EPEVTQTPSHQVTQMGQEVILRCVPISNHLYFYWYRQILGQKVEFLVSFYNNEISEKSEIFDDQFSVERPDGSNFTLKIRSTKLEDSAMYFCASSEPLDYEQYFGPGTRLTVT.

The gene calls are TRBV11-2 and TRBJ2-4; TRBD1 agrees at 9 bases. V was pared by 1 base and J by 9 bases, with 1 base of the junction left unmatched. Germline V lookup: CDR1 SGHAT, CDR2 FQNNGV. The CDR3 is made up of 13 amino acids. Written as DNA, the CDR3 is TGTGCCAGCAGCTTAGGGACAGGGGTCATTCAGTACTTC. Translating it yields CASSLGTGVIQYF.

This clonotype was recorded only once. V gene TRBV14 combines with J gene TRBJ1-6, with TRBD1 identical over 7 bases. Per the germline V gene, CDR1 is SGHDN and CDR2 is FVKESK. The CDR3 contains 22 residues. V shed 2 bases, J shed 8 bases, and the junction held 27 bases outside the gene matches. In DNA form, the CDR3 reads TGTGCCAGCAGCCAACTCAATAGGCAGACAGGGAGTTGGGCGATGTGGCATTCACCCCTCCACTTT. Translating gives CASSQLNRQTGSWAMWHSPLHF.

V gene TRBV28 combines with J gene TRBJ2-5; 8 bases are shared with TRBD1. V lost 1 base to trimming and J lost 5 bases; unmatched junction nucleotides: 9. Germline V lookup: CDR1 MDHEN, CDR2 SYDVKM. The CDR3 consists of 16 residues. The CDR3 DNA follows: TGTGCCAGCAGTTTATTCGGCAGGGGGCGAGGGGAGACCCAGTACTTC. Its protein is CASSLFGRGRGETQYF.

V usage is TRBV29-1 and J usage is TRBJ1-3; D perhaps matches TRBD1 (6 bases). This CDR3 comprises 15 residues. Trimming shortened V by 6 bases and J by 0 bases, and 15 bases separated the two germline ends. The V gene's germline CDR1 is SQVTM and CDR2 ANQGSEA. In DNA, the CDR3 is TGCAGCGTGTCCGGGGGCTCCTACTCTGGAAACACCATATATTTT. It yields the protein CSVSGGSYSGNTIYF.

The chain is built from TRBV5-1 and TRBJ2-1; 9 nucleotides agree with TRBD1. The trim removed 0 bases at V and 8 bases at J, leaving 15 bases unmatched. This CDR3 spans 18 amino acids. Germline V gives CDR1 SGHRS, CDR2 YFSETQ. In DNA, the CDR3 is TGCGCCAGCAGCTTGGGGTTAGGGACAGGGACTTTGTTCTATGAGCAGTTCTTC. Translation: CASSLGLGTGTLFYEQFF. Full variable domain (missing parts from reference TRBV5-1 and TRBJ2-1): KAGVTQTPRYLIKTRGQQVTLSCSPISGHRSVSWYQQTPGQGLQFLFEYFSETQRNKGNFPGRFSGRQFSNSRSEMNVSTLELGDSALYLCASSLGLGTGTLFYEQFFGPGTRLTVL.

The chain has TRBV14 and TRBJ1-4, with D possibly being TRBD1 (5 bases). CDR1 SGHDN and CDR2 FVKESK come from the germline V gene. This CDR3 region has 15 residues. Deletions cut 5 bases from V and 5 bases from J, with 15 bases between. CDR3 region: CASSYQAKGNEKLFF. DNA for the CDR3: TGTGCCAGCAGCTACCAAGCGAAGGGGAATGAAAAACTGTTTTTT.

This clonotype was observed many times. The chain is built from TRBV27 and TRBJ1-1; weak D call: TRBD1 (6 bases). V was clipped by 6 bases and J by 1 base, with 9 bases between them. CDR1 and CDR2 (germline): MNHEY, SMNVEV (reference sequence). This CDR3 region has 13 residues. This CDR3 reads CASSVQGNTEAFF. The CDR3 nucleotides are TGTGCCAGCAGCGTACAGGGGAACACTGAAGCTTTCTTT.

This clonotype was picked up many times. This rearrangement joins TRBV12-3 or TRBV12-4 to TRBJ2-1; 9 bases map to TRBD1. V lost 3 bases to trimming and J lost 9 bases; unmatched junction nucleotides: 9. The CDR3 has 15 amino acids. The CDR3 DNA follows: TGTGCCAGCAGTTTGGGGGACAGGGCGGTTTCTGAGCAGTTCTTC. This codes for CASSLGDRAVSEQFF.

Turning to this clonotype: Possible read error: a much larger clone is one base away. Since the CDR3 does not end with the conserved phenylalanine or tryptophan, this likely comes from a read error. J is TRBJ1-2 and V is TRBV12-3 or TRBV12-4; a possible D gene is TRBD1 (5 bases). V dropped 3 bases and J dropped 2 bases, with 10 bases sitting between them. There are 14 residues in the CDR3. CDR3 coding DNA: TGTGCCAGCAGTTTTGGGGGAGGGAACTATGGCTACACCCTC. Translating gives CASSFGGGNYGYTL.

The genes are TRBV20-1 and TRBJ2-3; TRBD2 matches at 12 bases. This CDR3 region has 16 residues. Per the germline V gene, CDR1 is DFQATT and CDR2 is SNEGSKA (reference sequence). V shed 0 bases and J 4 bases; nucleotides not matched to a gene: 5. The CDR3 loop reads CSARDIASGRADTQYF. The CDR3 nucleotides are TGCAGTGCTAGAGATATAGCTAGCGGGAGGGCAGATACGCAGTATTTT.

In its sample, this clonotype was seen once. The V call is TRBV5-1, the J call TRBJ2-5; 12 bases match TRBD2. The CDR3 is 16 residues long. V lost 4 bases to trimming and J lost 5 bases; unmatched junction nucleotides: 9. Germline V gives CDR1 SGHRS, CDR2 YFSETQ. CDR3 sequence reads: CASSLSEGLAGETQYF. CDR3 bases: TGCGCCAGCAGCCTATCGGAAGGACTAGCGGGGGAGACCCAGTACTTC.

This clonotype has a handful of counts. The chain employs TRBV12-3 or TRBV12-4 and TRBJ2-1; TRBD2 agrees at 11 bases. This CDR3 spans 17 amino acids. Trimming at V came to 4 bases and at J to 2 bases, leaving 7 bases not matched to a gene. Here the CDR3 DNA reads TGTGCCAGCAGTTACTGGACTAGCGGGCCCCCCTACAATGAGCAGTTCTTC. Residues: CASSYWTSGPPYNEQFF.

This rearrangement joins TRBV6-5 to TRBJ2-5, with 9 bases identical to TRBD2. With V trimmed by 2 bases and J by 4 bases, 5 bases remained unmatched. This CDR3 has 15 residues. Per germline, CDR1 MNHEY and CDR2 SVGAGI. CDR3 amino acids: CASSYGLAGLETQYF. The CDR3 DNA sequence: TGTGCCAGCAGTTACGGGCTAGCGGGACTAGAGACCCAGTACTTC.

This sequence joins TRBV15 and TRBJ2-1; 10 nucleotides match TRBD2. The CDR3 is made up of 15 amino acids. CDR1 and CDR2 from the germline V gene are LNHNV and YYDKDF (reference sequence). Trimming at V came to 4 bases and at J to 3 bases, leaving 3 bases not matched to a gene. This CDR3 is CATSIRTSGYNEQFF. CDR3 in DNA: TGTGCCACCAGCATTCGGACTAGCGGCTACAATGAGCAGTTCTTC.

This clonotype occurred many times. The chain employs TRBV20-1 and TRBJ1-1, with 8 nucleotides matching TRBD1. There are 13 residues in the CDR3. V was pared by 6 bases and J by 3 bases, with 6 bases of the junction left unmatched. Germline CDR1 and CDR2: DFQATT and SNEGSKA (reference sequence). The CDR3 is CSAPTGADTEAFF. Written as DNA, the CDR3 is TGCAGTGCGCCGACAGGGGCGGACACTGAAGCTTTCTTT.

This clonotype was observed at least ten times. The V and J genes are TRBV5-1 and TRBJ2-7; weak D call: TRBD2 (6 bases). The V end was cut by 1 base, the J end by 2 bases, with 7 bases between. The CDR3 totals 13 residues. Per the germline V gene, CDR1 is SGHRS and CDR2 is YFSETQ. The CDR3 reads CASSLTGAYEQYF. The CDR3 DNA reads TGCGCCAGCAGCTTGACGGGAGCCTACGAGCAGTACTTC.

The chain recombines TRBV7-2 with TRBJ2-5, with 13 nucleotides matching TRBD2. The trim removed 10 bases at V and 4 bases at J, leaving 3 bases unmatched. Per germline, CDR1 SGHTA and CDR2 FQGNSA. CDR3 length: 13 residues. This chain's CDR3 is CAIRTSGGETQYF. CDR3 nucleotide sequence: TGTGCCATCAGGACTAGCGGGGGAGAGACCCAGTACTTC.

The chain carries TRBV20-1 and TRBJ1-1; D might be TRBD1 (5 bases). Germline CDR1 and CDR2: DFQATT and SNEGSKA (reference sequence). CDR3 length equals 14 residues. Trimming shortened V by 6 bases and J by 5 bases, and 19 bases separated the two germline ends. The CDR3 is CSASLRVGRTEAFF. The CDR3 DNA follows: TGCAGTGCCTCCCTCAGGGTTGGGAGGACTGAAGCTTTCTTT.

This clonotype was recorded a few times. The chain employs TRBV3-1 and TRBJ1-3, with D perhaps matching TRBD1 (5 bases). Per germline, CDR1 LGHDT and CDR2 YNNKEL (reference sequence). The CDR3 contains 19 residues. V was pared by 5 bases and J by 0 bases, with 23 bases between. The CDR3 loop reads CASSGQGVDPGSSGNTIYF. The CDR3 region has the DNA TGTGCCAGCAGCGGGCAGGGAGTGGATCCGGGAAGCTCTGGAAACACCATATATTTT.

V and J are TRBV19 and TRBJ2-7; D not resolved. Trimming cost V 1 base and J 2 bases, with 9 bases left between them. Germline-derived CDR1 and CDR2 are LNHDA and SQIVND (reference sequence). This CDR3 comprises 14 residues. The CDR3 region has the DNA TGTGCCAGTAGTATAGGCGGAGTTACCTACGAGCAGTACTTC. Protein sequence: CASSIGGVTYEQYF.

This chain uses TRBV20-1 with TRBJ2-2; D possibly matches TRBD1 or TRBD2 (5 bases each). The germline gives CDR1 DFQATT, CDR2 SNEGSKA (reference sequence). The CDR3 has 14 residues. Trimming stripped 1 base from V and 4 bases from J, with 10 bases between. In DNA, the CDR3 is TGCAGTGCTAGAGCAGGGACGGGCACCGGGGAGCTGTTTTTT. The encoded protein is CSARAGTGTGELFF.

The rearrangement joins TRBV4-3 to TRBJ2-2; D remains unclear. The CDR3 loop spans 15 amino acids. V dropped 1 base and J dropped 6 bases, with 12 bases sitting between them. The germline V gene encodes CDR1 LGHNA and CDR2 YSLEER. CDR3 amino acids: CASSQVGSLSGELFF. In DNA, the CDR3 is TGCGCCAGCAGCCAAGTTGGTAGCCTATCCGGGGAGCTGTTTTTT.

The V and J genes are TRBV29-1 and TRBJ2-7; TRBD1 aligns across 9 bases. The trim removed 4 bases at V and 5 bases at J, leaving 6 bases unmatched. Germline-derived CDR1 and CDR2 are SQVTM and ANQGSEA. The CDR3 covers 13 residues. The CDR3 sequence: CSVGDRVAHEQYF. As DNA, the CDR3 is TGCAGCGTTGGGGACAGGGTAGCCCACGAGCAGTACTTC.

The chain couples TRBV10-3 to TRBJ1-3; D is perhaps TRBD1 (5 bases). Trimming stripped 2 bases from V and 3 bases from J, with 11 bases between. CDR3 length: 15 amino acids. In germline, CDR1 is ENHRY, CDR2 SYGVKD. The CDR3 protein is CAISEDRPRGNTIYF. In DNA, the CDR3 is TGTGCCATCAGTGAGGACAGACCGCGTGGAAACACCATATATTTT.

This clonotype has a handful of counts. V is TRBV4-1 and J is TRBJ2-7; 7 bases align to TRBD2. CDR1 and CDR2 (germline): MGHRA, YSYEKL. The CDR3 is made up of 17 amino acids. Trimming removed 0 bases from V and 0 bases from J; junction bases left unmatched: 8. CDR3 coding DNA: TGCGCCAGCAGCCAAGATCCGGGGGGTCGGACCTCCTACGAGCAGTACTTC. Translation: CASSQDPGGRTSYEQYF.